Below, 32 T cell receptor beta chains from the same sample are listed, as sequenced in a study of T cell clones after liver transplantation. The repertoire was sequenced with immunoSEQ multiplex PCR; TCRdb's copy has only in-frame clones and lacks some. This sample has approximately 50,000 clones, with 65% to 80% found just once. Here the sequenced sample was CD4+ T cells from blood, taken more than 53 months after liver transplant. The receptors here all came from a human patient who received a liver transplant. The graft donor may have contributed some T cells.

A single count supports this clone. The rearrangement uses TRBV14 and TRBJ1-5, with D possibly TRBD1 on 5 matching bases. The CDR3 extends over 15 amino acids. In germline, CDR1 is SGHDN, CDR2 FVKESK. Trimming stripped 4 bases from V and 6 bases from J, with 16 bases between. The CDR3 sequence: CASSRGGGLGQPQHF. The DNA of the CDR3 is TGTGCCAGCAGCCGGGGCGGGGGTTTGGGTCAGCCCCAGCATTTT.

This rearrangement joins TRBV18 to TRBJ1-1; D is unresolved. In germline, CDR1 is KGHSH, CDR2 LQKENI. The germline V and J ends were trimmed by 0 bases and 0 bases, with 5 bases remaining between them. This CDR3 has 14 amino acids. The CDR3: CASSPPQMNTEAFF. The CDR3 DNA sequence: TGTGCCAGCTCACCACCGCAGATGAACACTGAAGCTTTCTTT. Full variable domain (outside the CDR3, taken from reference TRBV18 and TRBJ1-1): NAGVMQNPRHLVRRRGQEARLRCSPMKGHSHVYWYRQLPEEGLKFMVYLQKENIIDESGMPKERFSAEFPKEGPSILRIQQVVRGDSAAYFCASSPPQMNTEAFFGQGTRLTVV.

In nucleotides, the CDR3 is TGTGCCAGCAGCTTTGGACAGGGTCCGTACGAGCAGTACTTC. Amino acids: CASSFGQGPYEQYF. The chain recombines TRBV7-2 with TRBJ2-7, with 8 bases matching TRBD1. The CDR3 is made up of 14 amino acids. Germline V CDR1 and CDR2: SGHTA, FQGNSA. With V trimmed by 3 bases and J by 4 bases, 5 bases remained unmatched.

This chain links TRBV6-4 with TRBJ1-6; a possible D gene is TRBD1 (5 bases). Germline CDR1 and CDR2: MRHNA and SNTAGT. This CDR3 has 13 amino acids. Trimming shortened V by 5 bases and J by 10 bases, and 12 bases separated the two germline ends. CDR3 coding DNA: TGTGCCAGCAGTCAGGGTTATGGATCACCCCTCCACTTT. Its protein product is CASSQGYGSPLHF.

This clone was recorded a few times. The CDR3 protein is CASSPYMGTGNEQFF. The CDR3, as DNA: TGTGCCAGCAGCCCATACATGGGGACGGGCAATGAGCAGTTCTTC. The chain combines TRBV7-2 with TRBJ2-1, with D tentatively TRBD1 or TRBD2 (5 bases each). This CDR3 region has 15 residues. Trimming took 5 bases from V and 6 from J, leaving 17 bases between them. Looked up from germline, CDR1 is SGHTA and CDR2 is FQGNSA.

The chain is built from TRBV7-2 and TRBJ1-6; D is ambiguous. Trimming took off 5 bases at V and 4 bases at J, with 9 bases between the two ends. CDR3 length equals 14 residues. CDR1 is SGHTA, CDR2 FQGNSA, per germline. The CDR3 loop is CASSRTEYNSPLHF. The CDR3 bases are TGTGCCAGCAGCCGGACTGAGTATAATTCACCCCTCCACTTT.

This clone occurred once. J is TRBJ2-1 and V is TRBV7-2; 11 nucleotides line up with TRBD2. In germline, CDR1 is SGHTA, CDR2 FQGNSA. J gave up 6 bases and V 1 base, and 5 bases lay outside the gene matches. The CDR3 has 16 amino acids. CDR3 residues: CASSLVLAGGLNEQFF. Here the CDR3 DNA reads TGTGCCAGCAGCTTAGTTCTAGCGGGGGGACTCAATGAGCAGTTCTTC.

The chain uses TRBV7-8 and TRBJ1-5; the D is unclear. This CDR3 has 17 amino acids. Between the trimmed V and J ends, which lost 4 bases and 7 bases, there was a span of 23 bases. From germline, CDR1 is SGHVS and CDR2 FQNEAQ. CDR3 amino acids: CASSSGTRELYSQPQHF. DNA for the CDR3: TGTGCCAGCAGCTCAGGCACAAGGGAGTTATATTCGCAGCCCCAGCATTTT.

This sequence joins TRBV28 and TRBJ1-4; D not certain. This CDR3 is 15 amino acids long. Germline lookup yields CDR1 MDHEN and CDR2 SYDVKM. V was clipped by 10 bases and J by 7 bases, with 22 bases between them. The CDR3 sequence is CAIQRGHLRAEKLFF. DNA for the CDR3: TGTGCCATACAACGCGGCCACCTAAGGGCTGAAAAACTGTTTTTT.

The V and J genes are TRBV5-4 and TRBJ2-3; weak D call: TRBD2 (5 bases). The CDR3 extends over 14 amino acids. The V gene lost 3 bases and the J gene lost 4 bases, with 12 bases spanning the gap. Germline V gene data show CDR1 as SGHNT and CDR2 as YYREEE (reference sequence). CDR3 protein: CASSSRSGADTQYF. CDR3 nucleotide sequence: TGTGCCAGCAGCTCCCGCAGCGGCGCAGATACGCAGTATTTT.

The V gene is TRBV11-2, the J gene TRBJ2-5; D is possibly TRBD1 or TRBD2 (5 bases each). This CDR3 has 15 residues. Germline V lookup: CDR1 SGHAT, CDR2 FQNNGV. With 3 bases removed from V and 0 bases from J, the gap between germline ends came to 11 bases. CDR3 loop: CASSLTGGYQETQYF. Written as DNA, the CDR3 is TGTGCCAGCAGCTTGACTGGGGGTTACCAAGAGACCCAGTACTTC.

CDR3 sequence reads: CASSYSGSGANVLTF. The CDR3 bases are TGTGCCAGCAGTTACTCGGGGTCTGGGGCCAACGTCCTGACTTTC. The chain joins TRBV6-6 to TRBJ2-6; D is unclear. The V gene's germline CDR1 is MNHNY and CDR2 SVGAGI (reference sequence). V was pared by 0 bases and J by 1 base, with 4 bases between. The CDR3 has 15 residues.

The rearrangement links TRBV19 to TRBJ1-5; perhaps TRBD1 as D (6 bases). Germline V gene lookup returns CDR1 LNHDA and CDR2 SQIVND (reference sequence). The CDR3 has 13 residues. V lost 5 bases, J lost 3 bases, and 8 bases lay in between. In DNA form, the CDR3 reads TGTGCCAGTAGTCGACAGGCCAATCAGCCCCAGCATTTT. As protein: CASSRQANQPQHF.

This chain connects TRBV27 to TRBJ2-3; maybe TRBD1 (5 bases). This CDR3 is built from 13 residues. Looked up from germline, CDR1 is MNHEY and CDR2 is SMNVEV (reference sequence). The V end was cut by 10 bases, the J end by 2 bases, with 13 bases between. As DNA, the CDR3 is TGTGCCACCAGGGATAAGATCACAGATACGCAGTATTTT. This codes for CATRDKITDTQYF.

V usage is TRBV4-2 and J usage is TRBJ2-3, with D possibly matching TRBD2 (6 bases). V lost 4 bases to trimming and J lost 1 base, with 12 bases between them. CDR1 is LGHNA, CDR2 YNFKEQ, per germline. The CDR3 has 15 residues. The DNA for the CDR3 is TGTGCCAGCAGCCCTAGCGAAGTCCGCACAGATACGCAGTATTTT. It codes for CASSPSEVRTDTQYF.

The sample holds a few counts of this clone. The chain joins TRBV7-9 to TRBJ2-2, with D perhaps TRBD2 (6 bases). This CDR3 is 17 amino acids long. Germline V gene data show CDR1 as SEHNR and CDR2 as FQNEAQ (reference sequence). Between the trimmed V and J ends, which lost 5 bases and 0 bases, there was a span of 16 bases. The CDR3 sequence: CASSLNSGGANTGELFF. The CDR3 coding sequence is TGTGCCAGCAGCCTAAATTCCGGGGGTGCGAACACCGGGGAGCTGTTTTTT.

This chain joins TRBV11-2 and TRBJ2-5, with 12 bases that match TRBD2. The V gene end was trimmed by 5 bases and the J gene end by 1 base; junction bases not matched to a gene: 5. The CDR3 is 16 amino acids. The germline V gene has CDR1 SGHAT and CDR2 FQNNGV. CDR3 in DNA: TGTGCCAGCAGCAAAGGACTAGCGGGGACCCAAGAGACCCAGTACTTC. Translating it yields CASSKGLAGTQETQYF.

This clone was detected once. The chain employs TRBV12-2 and TRBJ2-7; the DNA was not compared with TRBD2, the D call given in the table. TRBV12-2 is an annotated pseudogene. The CDR3 length is 15 residues. As DNA, the CDR3 is TGTGCAAGTCGCTTAGTTCCTAGCGGGGCTTACGAGCAGTACTTC. This gives the protein CASRLVPSGAYEQYF.

V usage is TRBV10-3 and J usage is TRBJ1-1; unclear D gene. This CDR3 contains 13 residues. V lost 7 bases and J lost 0, with 9 bases in between. Germline values: CDR1 ENHRY, CDR2 SYGVKD. In nucleotides, the CDR3 is TGTGCCATCACGGACCGACTGAACACTGAAGCTTTCTTT. It specifies CAITDRLNTEAFF.

The chain recombines TRBV28 with TRBJ1-5; D not certain. The CDR3 extends over 15 amino acids. Trimming left V 3 bases short and J 5 bases short, with 14 bases between. The germline gives CDR1 MDHEN, CDR2 SYDVKM. This CDR3 is CASSFPDTTYQPQHF. The CDR3 DNA follows: TGTGCCAGCAGTTTCCCTGACACCACCTATCAGCCCCAGCATTTT.

V usage is TRBV5-1 and J usage is TRBJ2-3; D not resolved. The CDR3 is 11 amino acids. Germline-derived CDR1 and CDR2 are SGHRS and YFSETQ. V shed 0 bases and J shed 5 bases, with 1 base lying between them. The CDR3 nucleotides are TGCGCCAGCAGCTTGGAAGATACGCAGTATTTT. Translated: CASSLEDTQYF.

This clone is medium-sized (0.01 to 0.1%) by share. One end of the junction does not line up with germline, which may come from a read error. This chain uses TRBV4-1 with TRBJ1-4; no definite D call. The CDR3 length is 14 residues. CDR1 is MGHRA, CDR2 YSYEKL, per germline. CDR3 bases: TGCGCCAGCACCCAAGGCGGGTTTAATGAAAAACTGTTTTTT. This encodes CASTQGGFNEKLFF.

The CDR3 DNA reads as TGTGCCAGCAGTGCCCGTATCGGGACAGGCGGCTATGGCTACACCTTC. This translates into CASSARIGTGGYGYTF. The chain combines TRBV6-1 with TRBJ1-2, with 8 bases identical to TRBD1. The germline V gene has CDR1 MNHNS and CDR2 SASEGT. This CDR3 has 16 amino acids. V lost 4 bases and J lost 4; bases outside the gene matches: 11.

This clone has just one count. The CDR3 DNA sequence: TGTGCCAGCTTCGAGGCATTGGGTTTCCTCGAAATTAACTATGGCTACACCTTC. It is translated as CASFEALGFLEINYGYTF. This chain joins TRBV2 and TRBJ1-2, with D hard to call. The CDR3 spans 18 residues. CDR1 is SNHLY, CDR2 FYNNEI, per germline. The V gene lost 8 bases and the J gene lost 1 base, with 26 bases spanning the gap. Full variable domain (missing parts from reference TRBV2 and TRBJ1-2): EPEVTQTPSHQVTQMGQEVILRCVPISNHLYFYWYRQILGQKVEFLVSFYNNEISEKSEIFDDQFSVERPDGSNFTLKIRSTKLEDSAMYFCASFEALGFLEINYGYTFGSGTRLTVV.

The chain combines TRBV7-2 with TRBJ2-7; 8 bases match TRBD2. CDR3 length equals 13 residues. Trimming removed 3 bases from V and 2 bases from J; junction bases left unmatched: 0. Germline assignment: CDR1 SGHTA and CDR2 FQGNSA. The DNA for the CDR3 is TGTGCCAGCAGCTTTAGCGGGACCTACGAGCAGTACTTC. Residues: CASSFSGTYEQYF. Full variable domain (missing parts from reference TRBV7-2 and TRBJ2-7): GAGVSQSPSNKVTEKGKDVELRCDPISGHTALYWYRQSLGQGLEFLIYFQGNSAPDKSGLPSDRFSAERTGGSVSTLTIQRTQQEDSAVYLCASSFSGTYEQYFGPGTRLTVT.

The count of this clone is one. The rearrangement links TRBV4-2 to TRBJ2-7; TRBD1 is a possible D gene (6 bases). There are 16 residues in the CDR3. Trimming pared 3 bases from V and 5 bases from J, leaving 20 bases between. Germline V lookup: CDR1 LGHNA, CDR2 YNFKEQ. CDR3 loop: CASSHQTGTLPNEQYF. CDR3 in DNA: TGTGCCAGCAGCCACCAAACCGGGACATTGCCCAACGAGCAGTACTTC.

This clone is labeled as medium-sized (0.01 to 0.1%). CDR3 protein: CASSLQGYEQYF. CDR3 sequence (DNA): TGTGCCAGCAGTTTACAGGGCTACGAGCAGTACTTC. This chain links TRBV6-6 with TRBJ2-7; the D gene is possibly TRBD1 (6 bases). Trimming cost V 4 bases and J 3 bases, with 7 bases left between them. The germline gives CDR1 MNHNY, CDR2 SVGAGI (reference sequence). The CDR3 has 12 amino acids.

The genes are TRBV14 and TRBJ2-7, with a weak D call TRBD1 (6 bases). Germline V gene sequence: CDR1 SGHDN, CDR2 FVKESK. V was clipped by 2 bases and J by 6 bases, with 11 bases between them. CDR3 length: 13 residues. The chain's CDR3 is CASSQIGTPEQYF. The CDR3 DNA reads TGTGCCAGCAGCCAAATTGGGACACCCGAGCAGTACTTC.

The chain uses TRBV19 and TRBJ1-6; tentative D call: TRBD1 (5 bases). Germline V lookup: CDR1 LNHDA, CDR2 SQIVND (reference sequence). This CDR3 is built from 14 residues. V was shortened by 4 bases and J by 7 bases, with 11 bases between the two germline ends. The CDR3 DNA sequence: TGTGCCAGTAGTAACCAGGGTAGGAATTCACCCCTCCACTTT. Encoded protein: CASSNQGRNSPLHF.

This clone was detected a few times. The chain carries TRBV6-1 and TRBJ2-1; possible D gene TRBD2, 5 bases. Germline V gene lookup returns CDR1 MNHNS and CDR2 SASEGT. CDR3 length: 14 amino acids. V was clipped by 5 bases and J by 8 bases, with 16 bases between them. This chain's CDR3 is CASSSGIGSDEQFF. CDR3 DNA: TGTGCCAGCAGTTCCGGGATTGGAAGCGATGAGCAGTTCTTC.

The chain uses TRBV6-1 and TRBJ1-4, with 8 positions matching TRBD1. V shed 6 bases, J shed 8 bases, and the junction held 8 bases outside the gene matches. From germline, CDR1 is MNHNS and CDR2 SASEGT. The CDR3 runs 14 residues. The CDR3: CASSDRTGREKLFF. The CDR3 DNA reads TGTGCCAGCAGCGACAGGACAGGGAGGGAAAAACTGTTTTTT.

This rearrangement joins TRBV2 to TRBJ1-6, with 8 bases matching TRBD1. The V segment lost 6 bases and the J segment 7 bases; nucleotides outside the gene matches: 14. The CDR3 covers 17 residues. Germline V gene data show CDR1 as SNHLY and CDR2 as FYNNEI. The CDR3 protein is CASSFGRAGGGNSPLHF. The CDR3 DNA reads TGTGCCAGCAGCTTCGGGAGGGCAGGGGGCGGAAATTCACCCCTCCACTTT.